Below are 23 T cell receptor beta chains sequenced from a single sample in a study of identical twins. Each CDR3 protein is one row after TCRdb ran MiXCR on the 5' RACE reads. This sample has 240,000 or so distinct CDR3 sequences, with roughly an eighth found just once. In addition, the sample was reused for a study of yellow fever vaccine responses in identical twins.

Sample: memory (CD45RO+) T cells sorted from blood. The receptor source for this set is a woman between 18 and 29 years old in good health.

This clonotype was seen more than once but under ten times. The chain employs TRBV2 and TRBJ1-2; D remains unclear. This CDR3 is 14 amino acids long. V was trimmed by 3 bases and J by 7 bases, leaving 15 bases between them. The germline CDR1 and CDR2 sequences are SNHLY and FYNNEI. CDR3 region: CASSEKTGLSGYTF. The DNA for the CDR3 is TGTGCCAGCAGTGAGAAGACGGGGTTGAGTGGCTACACCTTC.

This clonotype was counted many times. This chain links TRBV12-3 or TRBV12-4 with TRBJ2-3; possibly TRBD2 for D (6 bases). This CDR3 has 16 residues. With 5 bases removed from V and 6 bases from J, the gap between germline ends came to 21 bases. The CDR3 is CASSPHPGTASDTQYF. CDR3 DNA: TGTGCCAGCAGTCCCCACCCGGGGACTGCGTCTGATACGCAGTATTTT.

The table lists this clonotype with a few counts. The rearrangement joins TRBV7-9 to TRBJ1-1; D unresolved. CDR3 length: 15 amino acids. Trimming left V 2 bases short and J 0 bases short, with 10 bases between. CDR1 SEHNR and CDR2 FQNEAQ come from the germline V gene (reference sequence). The CDR3 sequence is CASSLLGPVNTEAFF. CDR3 bases: TGTGCCAGCAGCTTACTTGGGCCTGTGAACACTGAAGCTTTCTTT.

The chain uses TRBV5-5 and TRBJ1-2, with TRBD1 identical over 7 bases. CDR3 length: 15 residues. Per the germline V gene, CDR1 is SGHKS and CDR2 is YYEKEE (reference sequence). Germline trimming cut 2 bases from V and 0 bases from J; bases unmatched to any gene: 4. The CDR3 protein is CASSFPDRANYGYTF. The CDR3 DNA reads TGTGCCAGCAGCTTCCCCGACAGGGCTAACTATGGCTACACCTTC.

V gene TRBV6-1 combines with J gene TRBJ1-2, with D perhaps TRBD1 (6 bases). CDR1 and CDR2 (germline): MNHNS, SASEGT. The CDR3 is made up of 16 amino acids. Trimming took 4 bases from V and 1 from J, leaving 16 bases between them. In nucleotides, the CDR3 is TGTGCCAGCAGTGCAGCTAGGACAGCCCTTAACTATGGCTACACCTTC. Translation: CASSAARTALNYGYTF.

This chain uses TRBV10-1 with TRBJ2-7, with TRBD2 identical over 9 bases. V shed 5 bases, J shed 5 bases, and the junction held 7 bases outside the gene matches. The CDR3 sequence is 14 residues long. Per the germline V gene, CDR1 is WNHNN and CDR2 is SYGVQD (reference sequence). The CDR3 spells CASSNLAGMDEQYF. The CDR3 DNA is TGCGCCAGCAGTAATCTAGCGGGGATGGACGAGCAGTACTTC.

This clonotype was detected many times. V gene TRBV12-3 or TRBV12-4 combines with J gene TRBJ2-3; tentatively, D is TRBD2 (6 bases). The CDR3 contains 13 residues. V dropped 1 base and J dropped 10 bases, with 12 bases sitting between them. CDR3 amino acids: CASSLGEDWPQYF. The CDR3 DNA follows: TGTGCCAGCAGTTTAGGGGAGGATTGGCCGCAGTATTTT.

The gene calls are TRBV6-5 and TRBJ2-7; unclear D gene. The CDR3 is 15 residues long. V shed 2 bases and J shed 6 bases, with 17 bases lying between them. From germline, CDR1 is MNHEY and CDR2 SVGAGI. CDR3 region: CASSYTQSIRPEQYF. The CDR3 DNA reads TGTGCCAGCAGTTACACTCAGAGCATCCGGCCCGAGCAGTACTTC.

The J gene is TRBJ2-1, the V gene TRBV3-1; 7 nucleotides agree with TRBD1. The CDR3 runs to 13 residues. The trim removed 4 bases at V and 7 bases at J, leaving 4 bases unmatched. Looked up from germline, CDR1 is LGHDT and CDR2 is YNNKEL (reference sequence). The DNA of the CDR3 is TGTGCCAGCAGCCCACTACAGGGGAATGAGCAGTTCTTC. It yields the protein CASSPLQGNEQFF.

This clonotype showed up many times. This rearrangement joins TRBV7-9 to TRBJ2-1, with TRBD1 matching 9 bases. The trim removed 5 bases at V and 8 bases at J, leaving 13 bases unmatched. This CDR3 contains 16 residues. Per the germline V gene, CDR1 is SEHNR and CDR2 is FQNEAQ (reference sequence). The CDR3 DNA follows: TGTGCCAGCAGCGCGGACAGGGGCCTGACTAGATATGAGCAGTTCTTC. As protein: CASSADRGLTRYEQFF.

This clonotype was recorded a few times. CDR3 sequence reads: CSALRERTPGGYTF. Written as DNA, the CDR3 is TGCAGTGCTCTACGGGAGCGGACCCCCGGTGGCTACACCTTC. This rearrangement joins TRBV20-1 to TRBJ1-2; D is undetermined. Trimming pared 5 bases from V and 7 bases from J, leaving 20 bases between. The germline gives CDR1 DFQATT, CDR2 SNEGSKA (reference sequence). The CDR3 consists of 14 residues.

This clonotype was counted ten times or more. The V and J genes are TRBV16 and TRBJ2-7; no firm D call. Trimming removed 0 bases from V and 4 bases from J, with 10 bases in between. Germline V CDR1 and CDR2: KGHSY, FQNENV. The CDR3 has 14 amino acids. The CDR3 loop reads CASSQSASLYEQYF. As DNA, the CDR3 is TGTGCCAGCAGCCAATCGGCGTCACTATACGAGCAGTACTTC.

CDR3 DNA sequence: TGCAGTGCTAGAGGCGGGAGGGCCAGAGATACGCAGTATTTT. Amino acids: CSARGGRARDTQYF. This sequence joins TRBV20-1 and TRBJ2-3, with 9 bases matching TRBD2. V lost 1 base to trimming and J lost 5 bases; unmatched junction nucleotides: 4. This CDR3 comprises 14 residues. Germline assignment: CDR1 DFQATT and CDR2 SNEGSKA (reference sequence).

There are a few counts of this clonotype. A read error may produce the germline difference seen at one junction end. The rearrangement uses TRBV7-7 and TRBJ2-2; D might be TRBD1 or TRBD2, each matching 5 bases. The CDR3 totals 12 residues. The V gene's germline CDR1 is SSHAT and CDR2 FNYEAQ (reference sequence). The CDR3 DNA reads as TGTGCTAGCAGGGAGAACGCCGGGGAGCTGTTTTTT. Its translation is CASRENAGELFF.

The V gene is TRBV7-2, the J gene TRBJ2-3; TRBD1 matches 10 bases. V was clipped by 0 bases and J by 1 base; unmatched bases: 1. Germline CDR1 and CDR2: SGHTA and FQGNSA. The CDR3 is 16 amino acids. CDR3 coding DNA: TGTGCCAGCAGCTTAGCCGGGACAGGGGGCACAGATACGCAGTATTTT. Translated, it gives CASSLAGTGGTDTQYF.

This clonotype was counted between two and nine times. This chain links TRBV15 with TRBJ2-5; D remains ambiguous. This CDR3 has 13 amino acids. Germline loops: CDR1 LNHNV, CDR2 YYDKDF (reference sequence). Trimming removed 3 bases at V and 5 bases at J, with 10 bases between. The CDR3 region is CATSSRLVETQYF. The CDR3 nucleotides are TGTGCCACCAGCAGCCGCCTAGTGGAGACCCAGTACTTC.

The rearrangement uses TRBV12-3 or TRBV12-4 and TRBJ1-1, with D possibly being TRBD1 (5 bases). V gave up 5 bases and J gave up 11 bases, with 15 bases separating them. CDR3 length: 12 amino acids. CDR3 region: CASSRPGALAFF. The DNA for the CDR3 is TGTGCCAGCAGTAGGCCTGGGGCGTTGGCTTTCTTT.

This clonotype occurred many times. The chain joins TRBV7-8 to TRBJ2-5; a weak D match, TRBD1 (6 bases). CDR3 size: 14 residues. The V and J ends lost 3 bases and 3 bases respectively, with 11 bases between them. Germline loops: CDR1 SGHVS, CDR2 FQNEAQ. CDR3 sequence reads: CASSFRGGKETQYF. CDR3 DNA sequence: TGTGCCAGCAGCTTCCGTGGGGGCAAAGAGACCCAGTACTTC.

This clonotype showed up just a few times. The J gene is TRBJ2-5, the V gene TRBV5-1; 7 positions match TRBD2. Trimming removed 2 bases from V and 1 base from J; junction bases left unmatched: 8. The CDR3 consists of 16 residues. The V gene's germline CDR1 is SGHRS and CDR2 YFSETQ. DNA of the CDR3: TGCGCCAGCAGCTTAGAAATTTGGACTAGCCAAGAGACCCAGTACTTC. This codes for CASSLEIWTSQETQYF.

A few counts support this clonotype. This sequence joins TRBV10-3 and TRBJ2-1; TRBD1 agrees at 7 bases. The CDR3 is 15 amino acids. In germline, CDR1 is ENHRY, CDR2 SYGVKD. The V segment lost 4 bases and the J segment 3 bases; nucleotides outside the gene matches: 6. CDR3 sequence: CAISVGQDRYNEQFF. In nucleotides, the CDR3 is TGTGCCATCAGTGTTGGACAGGACCGCTACAATGAGCAGTTCTTC.

CDR3 sequence: CASSLASAGQTTIKYNEQFF. CDR3 coding DNA: TGTGCCAGCAGCTTGGCATCTGCGGGGCAAACCACAATAAAGTACAATGAGCAGTTCTTC. The chain employs TRBV5-6 and TRBJ2-1, with a possible D match to TRBD2 (6 bases). The CDR3 has 20 residues. In germline, CDR1 is SGHDT, CDR2 YYEEEE. Between the trimmed V and J ends, which lost 0 bases and 4 bases, there was a span of 26 bases.

This chain links TRBV7-2 with TRBJ2-5; D is uncertain. Trimming removed 2 bases at V and 7 bases at J, with 14 bases between. Germline CDR1 is SGHTA and CDR2 is FQGNSA. This CDR3 comprises 14 residues. CDR3 amino acids: CASSLHPGKGTQYF. The CDR3 nucleotides are TGTGCCAGCAGCTTACACCCTGGCAAGGGGACCCAGTACTTC.

CDR3 residues: CASSELRLENNEQFF. Here the CDR3 DNA reads TGTGCCAGCAGTGAACTTCGGTTGGAGAACAATGAGCAGTTCTTC. The chain links TRBV2 to TRBJ2-1; no clear D gene. Germline V gives CDR1 SNHLY, CDR2 FYNNEI. This CDR3 is 15 amino acids long. Trimming pared 2 bases from V and 5 bases from J, leaving 13 bases between.